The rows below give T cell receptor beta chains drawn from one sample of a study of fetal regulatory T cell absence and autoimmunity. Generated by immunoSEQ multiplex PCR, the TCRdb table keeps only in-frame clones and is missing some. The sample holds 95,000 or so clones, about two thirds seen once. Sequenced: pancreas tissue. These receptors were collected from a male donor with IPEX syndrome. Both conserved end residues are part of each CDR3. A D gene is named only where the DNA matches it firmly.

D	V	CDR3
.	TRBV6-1	CASSEGLQETQYF
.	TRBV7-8	CAAGPLYWDTQYF
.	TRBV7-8	CASSFAGDYEQYF
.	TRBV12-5	CASGLTDTQYF
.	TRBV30	CAWSARPRLLFF
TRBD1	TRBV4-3	CASSQRRQGTDYEQYF
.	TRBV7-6	CASSPGQIYEQYF
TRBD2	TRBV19	CASSPKREIYEQYF
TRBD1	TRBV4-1	CASSHLWDSSYNSPLHF
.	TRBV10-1	CASSSYEQYF
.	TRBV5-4	CASSRLSGRNRENTEAFF
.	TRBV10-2	CASTRGTANTEAFF
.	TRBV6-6	CASSFYEQYF
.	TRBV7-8	CASSLNNEQFF
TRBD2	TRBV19	CASSWGLAGRYEQYF
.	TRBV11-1	CASSHQTLTQYF
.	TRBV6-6	CASSRSGSLARTQYF
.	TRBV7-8	CASSLDSRPRTYEQYF
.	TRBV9	CASSVGSTRTVSGYTF
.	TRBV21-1	CASMVWGGYTF
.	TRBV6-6	CASSYPRLEQYF
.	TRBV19	CASSISDTQYF
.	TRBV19	CASSIPGTAPYGYTF
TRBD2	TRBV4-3	CASSQDVSGGAANEQFF
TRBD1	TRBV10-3	CAIGGQGVYEQYF
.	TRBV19	CASSIDLGYTF
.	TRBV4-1	CASSPIGPANTGELFF
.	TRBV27	CASSLSGGEQFF
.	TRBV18	CASSPPLSAFTGELFF
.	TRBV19	CASSIADGYEQYF
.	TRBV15	CATSRGVVLAKNIQYF
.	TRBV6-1	CASSERSRDYGYTF
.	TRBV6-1	CASSAMVGSGNTIYF
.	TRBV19	CASSIVLSPDTQYF
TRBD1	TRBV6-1	CASGRTGRSYEQYF
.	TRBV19	CASSMGVIFNQPQHF
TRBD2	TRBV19	CASSVLAGGNQETQYF
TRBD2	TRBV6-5	CASSYRGLVEVETQYF
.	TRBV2	CASSDRGHQETQYF
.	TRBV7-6	CASSLARGYEQYF
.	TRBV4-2	CASSHAGYTEAFF
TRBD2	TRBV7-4	CASSLWTSGTDTQYF
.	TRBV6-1	CASTIDYYNEQFF
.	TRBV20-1	CSARDPGEQFF
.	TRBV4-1	CASSLLYWSTDTQYF
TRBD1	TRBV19	CASYGTGRHNEQFF
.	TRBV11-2	CASRQWVGETQYF
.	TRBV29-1	CSGWSRGIGNTEAFF
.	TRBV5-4	CASSRRDSTYEQYF
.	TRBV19	CASSIAPWGEQFF
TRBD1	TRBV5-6	CASSSGSTGDLWLDTQYF
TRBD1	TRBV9	CASSERDREGF
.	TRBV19	CASRRGLAYGYTF
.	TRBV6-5	CASYRGRSFDEQFF
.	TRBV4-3	CASSARQNEQYF
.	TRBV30	CAGHRDTFTDTQYF
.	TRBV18	CASSPGQGVTETQYF
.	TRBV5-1	CASSPGDLSGYTF
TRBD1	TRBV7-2	CASSYGQGADTQYF
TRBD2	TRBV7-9	CASSYSSGSRTGELFF